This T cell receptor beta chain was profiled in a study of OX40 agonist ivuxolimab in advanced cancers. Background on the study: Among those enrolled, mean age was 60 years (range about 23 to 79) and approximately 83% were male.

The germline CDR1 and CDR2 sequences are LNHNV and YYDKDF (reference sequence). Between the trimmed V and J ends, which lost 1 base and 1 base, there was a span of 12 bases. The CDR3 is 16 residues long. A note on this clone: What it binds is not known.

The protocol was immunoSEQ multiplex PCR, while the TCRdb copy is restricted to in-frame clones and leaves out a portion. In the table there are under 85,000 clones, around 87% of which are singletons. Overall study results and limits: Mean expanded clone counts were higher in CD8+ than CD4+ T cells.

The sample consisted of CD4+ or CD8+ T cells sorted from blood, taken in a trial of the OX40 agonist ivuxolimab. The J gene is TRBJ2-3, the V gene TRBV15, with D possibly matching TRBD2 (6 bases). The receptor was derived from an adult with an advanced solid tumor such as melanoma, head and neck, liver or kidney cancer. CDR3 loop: CATSRALTGGTDTQYF. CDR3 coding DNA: TGTGCCACCAGCAGAGCCCTAACGGGGGGCACAGATACGCAGTATTTT.